This passage covers 6 T cell receptor beta chains from one sample sequenced in a study of immune characterization of retroperitoneal liposarcoma. TCRdb re-derived calls from the PCR reads in MiXCR, one entry per CDR3 protein. The profile shows fewer than 11,000 distinct CDR3 sequences, over 25% of them singletons. The sequenced sample consisted of tumor tissue. The receptor set was obtained from a female donor with retroperitoneal liposarcoma.

This clonotype has more than one count but fewer than ten. The chain is built from TRBV6-1 and TRBJ2-1; no definite D call. The J call is in doubt because the DNA end fits TRBJ2-7 better. The germline V gene encodes CDR1 MNHNS and CDR2 SASEGT. The CDR3 has 12 residues. The CDR3 DNA reads TGTGCCAGCAGTCTATCTCTGCGCGAGCAGTACTTC. Its translation is CASSLSLREQYF.

This clonotype was picked up a small number of times. V usage is TRBV6-1 and J usage is TRBJ2-1; D unclear. The better agreement between TRBJ2-7 and the DNA end casts doubt on the J call. The CDR3 spans 13 residues. CDR1 is MNHNS, CDR2 SASEGT, per germline. The CDR3 DNA sequence: TGTGCCAGCTTCGCATCCGCCGGCAGTGAGCAGTACTTC. The encoded protein is CASFASAGSEQYF.

This clonotype occurred many times. The chain combines TRBV12-3 or TRBV12-4 with TRBJ2-5, with TRBD2 matching 7 bases. CDR3 length: 15 residues. V lost 6 bases, J lost 11 bases, and 18 bases stayed unmatched. The CDR3 is CASRAGLQIYNEQYF. The CDR3 nucleotides are TGTGCCAGCAGAGCGGGACTACAAATCTACAATGAGCAGTACTTC.

This chain connects TRBV6-1 to TRBJ2-4; TRBD1 matches 9 bases. The assigned J gene may be wrong: the sequence end matches TRBJ2-1 better. The germline gives CDR1 MNHNS, CDR2 SASEGT. The CDR3 totals 13 residues. The CDR3 spells CASRDRGGETQFF. CDR3 bases: TGTGCCAGCAGGGACAGGGGTGGGGAGACCCAGTTCTTC.

The table lists this clonotype with a few counts. This chain connects TRBV7-2 to TRBJ2-2; the D gene is possibly TRBD1 (6 bases). Between the trimmed V and J ends, which lost 1 base and 9 bases, there was a span of 12 bases. Germline-derived CDR1 and CDR2 are SGHTA and FQGNSA. The CDR3 is 14 residues long. CDR3 residues: CASSLDLRDRELFF. DNA of the CDR3: TGTGCCAGCAGCTTAGATCTCAGGGACAGGGAGCTGTTTTTT.

J is TRBJ1-2 and V is TRBV7-6; D is unclear. The CDR3 contains 15 residues. Germline lookup yields CDR1 SGHVS and CDR2 FNYEAQ. Trimming cost V 1 base and J 4 bases, with 13 bases left between them. CDR3 DNA sequence: TGTGCCAGCAGCTTAGACACCGGAGGCCCCTATGGCTACACCTTC. It encodes CASSLDTGGPYGYTF.